What follows are 9 T cell receptor beta chains derived from one specimen sequenced in a study of CD8+ T cells in alopecia areata. Cell sorting was performed on pooled cutaneous lymph node cells with CD4, CD8alpha, NKG2D, NKG2ACE and other markers. Sequencing used cDNA as its template, made by extracting RNA and reverse transcribing it. Produced via immunoSEQ multiplex PCR; TCRdb's table is partial and in-frame only. The sample presents 200,000 to 300,000 clones, none singletons. Sequencing input: CD4+ T cells sorted from a lymph node. The receptors shown here come from a C3H/HeJ mouse with alopecia areata. The strain's MHC type: H2-k.

This clone has a handful of counts. Mouse names are used for the genes. Read sequence stops 4 residues before the CDR3 end, and the germline J gene provides the missing end. The same CDR3 arises from other DNA sequences in this sample as well. The gene calls are TRBV19 and TRBJ2-2; 8 nucleotides line up with TRBD1. This CDR3 is built from 13 residues. Germline V gives CDR1 FNHDT, CDR2 SITEND (reference sequence). J gave up 6 bases and V 5 bases, and 3 bases lay outside the gene matches. The CDR3 loop is CASSIQGAGQLYF. Incomplete CDR3 DNA: TGTGCCAGCAGCATACAGGGGGCCGGG.

For this clone: The gene names given are mouse names. The read is 4 residues too short to cover the CDR3 end, so that end is filled in from the germline J gene. Different DNA sequences within this sample yield the same CDR3. J is TRBJ2-7 and V is TRBV5, with 7 nucleotides matching TRBD2. The CDR3 extends over 13 amino acids. Germline lookup yields CDR1 LGHNA and CDR2 YNLKQL (reference sequence). The covered CDR3 bases are TGTGCCAGCAGCCCCGGCTGGGGGTAT. Translation gives CASSPGWGY. Given in full, the CDR3 is CASSPGWGYEQYF.

This clone was counted between two and nine times. Gene names follow the mouse nomenclature. The sequenced fragment ends 3 residues before the CDR3 boundary, so the rest is inferred from the germline J gene. The chain is built from TRBV13-1 and TRBJ1-6; TRBD1 matches at 11 bases. TRBJ1-6 is an open reading frame whose function is uncertain. This CDR3 has 14 residues. Losses at the gene ends were 4 bases for V and 8 bases for J; bases not matched to a gene: 2. The germline V gene has CDR1 NSHNY and CDR2 SYGAGN. Incomplete CDR3 DNA: TGTGCCAGCAGTCCGGGACAGGGGGATTCGCCC. This codes for CASSPGQGDSP. Given in full, the CDR3 is CASSPGQGDSPLYF.

About this clone: Mouse germline and gene names are used. The CDR3 end lies 4 residues beyond the end of the read and is filled in from the germline J gene. The chain uses TRBV19 and TRBJ2-7; 13 bases match TRBD2. J lost 2 bases, V lost 5 bases, and 7 bases had no gene match. The germline gives CDR1 FNHDT, CDR2 SITEND (reference sequence). There are 16 residues in the CDR3. CDR3 residues: CASSQRTGGAAYEQYF. The CDR3 DNA, read in part, is TGTGCCAGCAGCCAACGGACTGGGGGGGCCGCCTAT. Looking up the rest from reference TRBV19 and TRBJ2-7 gives the full variable domain: GGIITQTPKFLIGQEGQKLTLKCQQNFNHDTMYWYRQDSGKGLRLIYYSITENDLQKGDLSEGYDASREKKSSFSLTVTSAQKNEMAVFLCASSQRTGGAAYEQYFGPGTRLTVL.

This clone came up a few times. Sequence at one end of the junction differs from germline and may be a read error. Gene names and germline match the mouse. Read sequence stops 4 residues before the CDR3 end, and the germline J gene provides the missing end. At the DNA level, this CDR3 is encoded by other sequences in the same sample as well. The genes are TRBV13-1 and TRBJ1-2, with TRBD1 as a possible D gene (6 bases). This CDR3 region has 14 residues. Germline CDR1 NSHNY, CDR2 SYGAGN. The covered CDR3 bases are TGTGCCAGCAGCGATGGTCAGGGGAACTCC. Amino acids: CASSDGQGNS. The whole CDR3 protein reads CASSDGQGNSDYTF.

At least ten counts were recorded for this clone. Germline and genes here are mouse. The CDR3 extends 4 residues past the end of the read, so its final part is completed from the germline J gene. The same CDR3 can be traced to other DNA sequences in this sample. This rearrangement joins TRBV17 to TRBJ2-5; D perhaps matches TRBD1 (6 bases). CDR3 size: 13 residues. Germline loops: CDR1 MNHDT, CDR2 YYDKIL. The part of the CDR3 DNA that was read is TGTGCTAGCAGTAGGAGGACAGAAGAC. Translating it yields CASSRRTED. The whole CDR3 protein reads CASSRRTEDTQYF. The full variable domain, rest sourced from reference TRBV17 and TRBJ2-5, is DTTVKQNPRYKLARVGKPVNLICSQTMNHDTMYWYQKKPNQAPKLLLFYYDKILNREADTFEKFQSSRPNNSFCSLYIGSAGLEYSAMYLCASSRRTEDTQYFGPGTRLLVL.

Notes on this clone: Genes and germline come from the mouse. The read halts 4 residues ahead of the CDR3 end, with the missing end drawn from the germline J gene. V is TRBV5 and J is TRBJ1-1; a possible D gene is TRBD1 (5 bases). Deletions cut 4 bases from V and 4 bases from J, with 10 bases between. Looked up from germline, CDR1 is LGHNA and CDR2 is YNLKQL (reference sequence). The CDR3 is made up of 13 amino acids. The CDR3 is CASSPAGFTEVFF. The DNA read from the CDR3 is TGTGCCAGCAGCCCAGCAGGGTTCACA.

This clone was counted only a few times. These gene names are mouse names. The CDR3 is cut off 4 residues early in the read; its end comes from the germline J gene. V is TRBV19 and J is TRBJ2-5; 7 bases agree with TRBD1. The CDR3 is made up of 15 amino acids. Looked up from germline, CDR1 is FNHDT and CDR2 is SITEND (reference sequence). The sequenced CDR3 bases are TGTGCCAGCAGCCTTATCCAGGGACAGAAAGAC. It yields the protein CASSLIQGQKD. The complete CDR3 sequence is CASSLIQGQKDTQYF.

Notes on this clone: Just one base apart from a much larger clone, this may be a read error. The genes and germline here are from mouse. The read is 4 residues too short to cover the CDR3 end, so that end is filled in from the germline J gene. The chain employs TRBV14 and TRBJ2-1; TRBD2 aligns across 11 bases. This CDR3 is 14 amino acids long. Germline trimming cut 5 bases from V and 3 bases from J; bases unmatched to any gene: 1. The V gene's germline CDR1 is SGHDT and CDR2 FRDEAV. CDR3 DNA (partial): TGTGCCAGCAGAGACTGGGGGGGCTATGCT. Its translation: CASRDWGGYA. The complete CDR3 reads CASRDWGGYAEQFF.